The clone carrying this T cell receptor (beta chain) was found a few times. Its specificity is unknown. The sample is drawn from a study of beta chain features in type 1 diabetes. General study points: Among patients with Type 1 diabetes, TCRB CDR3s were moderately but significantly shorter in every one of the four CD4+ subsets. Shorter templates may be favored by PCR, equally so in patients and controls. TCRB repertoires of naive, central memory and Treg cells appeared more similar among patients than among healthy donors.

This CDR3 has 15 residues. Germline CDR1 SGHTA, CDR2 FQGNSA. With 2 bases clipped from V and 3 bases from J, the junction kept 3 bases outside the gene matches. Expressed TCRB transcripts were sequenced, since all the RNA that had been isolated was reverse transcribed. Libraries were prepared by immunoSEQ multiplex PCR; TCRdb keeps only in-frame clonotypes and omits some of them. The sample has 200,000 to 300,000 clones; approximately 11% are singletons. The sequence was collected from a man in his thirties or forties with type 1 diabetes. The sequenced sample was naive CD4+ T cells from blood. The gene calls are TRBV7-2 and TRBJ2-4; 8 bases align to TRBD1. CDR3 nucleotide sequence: TGTGCCAGCAGCTTAACCGGGACAGGCAAAAACATTCAGTACTTC. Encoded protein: CASSLTGTGKNIQYF.